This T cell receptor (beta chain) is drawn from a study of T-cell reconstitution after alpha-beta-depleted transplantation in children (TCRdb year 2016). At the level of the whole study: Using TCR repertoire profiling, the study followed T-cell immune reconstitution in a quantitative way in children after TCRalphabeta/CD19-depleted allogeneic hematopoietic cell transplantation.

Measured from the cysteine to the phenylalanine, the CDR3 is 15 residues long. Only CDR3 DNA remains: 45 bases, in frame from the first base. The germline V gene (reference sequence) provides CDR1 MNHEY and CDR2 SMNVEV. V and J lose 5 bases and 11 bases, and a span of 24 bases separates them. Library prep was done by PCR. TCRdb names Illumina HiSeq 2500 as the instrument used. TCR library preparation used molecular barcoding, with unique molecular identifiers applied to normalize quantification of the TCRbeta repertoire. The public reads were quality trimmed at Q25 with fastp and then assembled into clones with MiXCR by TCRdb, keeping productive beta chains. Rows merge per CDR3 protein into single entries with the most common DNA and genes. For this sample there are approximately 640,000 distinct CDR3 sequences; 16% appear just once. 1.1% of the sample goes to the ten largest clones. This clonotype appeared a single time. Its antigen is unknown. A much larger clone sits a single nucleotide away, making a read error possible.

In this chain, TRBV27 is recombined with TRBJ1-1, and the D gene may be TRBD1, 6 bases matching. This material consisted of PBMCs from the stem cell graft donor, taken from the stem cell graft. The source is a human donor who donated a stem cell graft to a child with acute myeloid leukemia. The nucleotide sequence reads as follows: TGTGCCAGCAGTGAAGCGGGGGGCCTCCAGCTTGACGCTTTCTTT. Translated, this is CASSEAGGLQLDAFF.